Described below is a single T cell receptor beta chain sequence and its context. Germline values: CDR1 GTSNPN, CDR2 SVGIG (reference sequence). V gave up 1 base and J gave up 0 bases, with 9 bases separating them. The CDR3 loop spans 15 amino acids. This entry is derived from a study of blood T cell repertoires in COVID-19. Turning to the study itself: Material from acute and convalescent COVID-19 was sourced from the United States, Italy and Spain.

Sequencing was performed with immunoSEQ multiplex PCR; in TCRdb, only in-frame clones are kept and a portion is missing. This table has about 230,000 clones, around 83% appearing once. The source is a man aged 35 to 55 who had recovered from COVID-19. Sequenced material: peripheral blood. The chain carries TRBV30 and TRBJ2-2; D might be TRBD2 (6 bases). CDR3 region: CAWSGGTSNTGELFF. The CDR3 DNA is TGTGCCTGGAGTGGCGGGACTTCGAACACCGGGGAGCTGTTTTTT.